A single sample is the source of the 14 T cell receptor beta chains below, sequenced in a study of T-cell memory formation after mild COVID-19. TCRdb reanalysed the 5' RACE reads using MiXCR and keeps one entry per CDR3 protein. The sample lists hundreds of thousands of distinct CDR3 sequences; around 30% were seen once. Specimen: PBMCs or a T cell subset sorted from them (not recorded which). The receptors were gathered from an adult woman who had mild COVID-19 (a few samples of this study predate the infection). Cell type and time point are not known.

This chain uses TRBV6-5 with TRBJ2-7; TRBD2 is a possible D gene (6 bases). Per germline, CDR1 MNHEY and CDR2 SVGAGI. V lost 0 bases and J 4 bases, leaving 13 bases between the germline ends. The CDR3 runs 15 residues. The CDR3 DNA reads TGTGCCAGCAGTTACTCGACCGGGGGAGAATACGAGCAGTACTTC. Translating gives CASSYSTGGEYEQYF.

The chain has TRBV7-6 and TRBJ2-7; 8 nucleotides agree with TRBD1. V shed 3 bases and J 2 bases; nucleotides not matched to a gene: 3. CDR1 SGHVS and CDR2 FNYEAQ come from the germline V gene. The CDR3 runs 14 residues. The CDR3 sequence: CASSFRTGPYEQYF. CDR3 bases: TGTGCCAGCAGCTTTAGGACAGGGCCCTACGAGCAGTACTTC.

This clonotype was seen at least ten times. The V call is TRBV10-3, the J call TRBJ2-1; 9 positions match TRBD1. Looked up from germline, CDR1 is ENHRY and CDR2 is SYGVKD. The V and J ends lost 4 bases and 3 bases, in that order; junction bases with no gene match: 4. This CDR3 is built from 15 residues. In nucleotides, the CDR3 is TGTGCCATCAGTGCGGACAGGGGACTCTACAATGAGCAGTTCTTC. Amino acids: CAISADRGLYNEQFF.

The rearrangement links TRBV4-2 to TRBJ2-3, with 7 bases lining up with TRBD2. J lost 0 bases, V lost 5 bases, and 8 bases had no gene match. Germline V lookup: CDR1 LGHNA, CDR2 YNFKEQ. The CDR3 is 16 amino acids. The CDR3 coding sequence is TGTGCCAGCAGCTTCACCGGGACTATAAGCACAGATACGCAGTATTTT. Protein: CASSFTGTISTDTQYF.

The chain carries TRBV5-1 and TRBJ2-3, with D perhaps matching TRBD1 (6 bases). The V end lost 3 bases, the J end lost 2 bases, and 10 bases lay between the germline ends. The CDR3 runs to 14 residues. Per the germline V gene, CDR1 is SGHRS and CDR2 is YFSETQ. The CDR3 DNA reads TGCGCCAGCAGCTCCGGACAGAACACAGATACGCAGTATTTT. This encodes CASSSGQNTDTQYF.

The chain has TRBV6-2 or TRBV6-3 and TRBJ2-3; 7 bases are shared with TRBD2. This CDR3 spans 16 amino acids. V was clipped by 3 bases and J by 3 bases; unmatched bases: 9. The V gene's germline CDR1 is MNHEY and CDR2 SVGEGT. Here the CDR3 reads CASSYGSAGATDTQYF. The CDR3 coding sequence is TGTGCCAGCAGTTATGGGTCGGCGGGAGCGACAGATACGCAGTATTTT.

This rearrangement joins TRBV3-1 to TRBJ2-3; the match to TRBD2 covers 8 bases. CDR1 and CDR2 from the germline V gene are LGHDT and YNNKEL (reference sequence). CDR3 length: 15 amino acids. Trimming took 4 bases from V and 7 from J; bases not matched to a gene: 10. Here the CDR3 reads CASSRSGGRAYTQYF. Here the CDR3 DNA reads TGTGCCAGCAGCCGGAGCGGGGGTCGGGCATATACGCAGTATTTT.

The sample holds a few counts of this clonotype. The CDR3 spells CASSQVRGYEQFF. The DNA for the CDR3 is TGTGCCAGCAGCCAAGTTCGGGGATATGAGCAGTTCTTC. V and J are TRBV14 and TRBJ2-1, with D tentatively TRBD2 (5 bases). The germline gives CDR1 SGHDN, CDR2 FVKESK. This CDR3 region has 13 residues. V lost 1 base, J lost 8 bases, and 9 bases lay in between.

This clonotype has a handful of counts. The chain couples TRBV5-1 to TRBJ2-1; D call uncertain. The V and J ends lost 0 bases and 5 bases respectively, with 9 bases between them. The CDR3 has 14 amino acids. Germline CDR1 reads SGHRS; CDR2 reads YFSETQ. The CDR3 sequence: CASSLGARNNEQFF. CDR3 bases: TGCGCCAGCAGCTTGGGGGCTAGAAACAATGAGCAGTTCTTC.

A few counts support this clonotype. The rearrangement uses TRBV11-3 and TRBJ2-3, with 12 bases identical to TRBD2. This CDR3 is 14 amino acids long. Germline values: CDR1 SGHNT, CDR2 YENEEA. The V gene end was trimmed by 4 bases and the J gene end by 4 bases; junction bases not matched to a gene: 0. The CDR3 spells CASSSSGRADTQYF. The CDR3 nucleotides read TGTGCCAGCAGCTCTAGCGGGAGGGCAGATACGCAGTATTTT. The full variable domain, its missing parts supplied by reference TRBV11-3 and TRBJ2-3, is EAGVVQSPRYKIIEKKQPVAFWCNPISGHNTLYWYLQNLGQGPELLIRYENEEAVDDSQLPKDRFSAERLKGVDSTLKIQPAELGDSAVYLCASSSSGRADTQYFGPGTRLTVL.

The chain has TRBV7-8 and TRBJ1-1, with 9 bases fitting TRBD1. The CDR3 consists of 16 residues. Per the germline V gene, CDR1 is SGHVS and CDR2 is FQNEAQ. Losses at the gene ends were 4 bases for V and 3 bases for J; bases not matched to a gene: 9. CDR3 amino acids: CASSSDAGTGHTEAFF. DNA of the CDR3: TGTGCCAGCAGCTCCGACGCCGGGACAGGGCACACTGAAGCTTTCTTT.

In its sample, this clonotype was seen once. V is TRBV7-9 and J is TRBJ1-4; no reliable D call. The CDR3 contains 12 residues. Germline CDR1 is SEHNR and CDR2 is FQNEAQ (reference sequence). V was shortened by 11 bases and J by 5 bases, with 12 bases between the two germline ends. This chain's CDR3 is CAASRGNEKLFF. The CDR3 nucleotides are TGTGCCGCTAGCAGAGGGAATGAAAAACTGTTTTTT.

This clonotype was counted only a few times. The V and J genes are TRBV11-2 and TRBJ2-1, with D hard to call. Looked up from germline, CDR1 is SGHAT and CDR2 is FQNNGV. V was shortened by 5 bases and J by 0 bases, with 11 bases between the two germline ends. This CDR3 has 15 residues. The DNA of the CDR3 is TGTGCCAGCAGCCCAGGTTCTAGCTCCTACAATGAGCAGTTCTTC. Translation: CASSPGSSSYNEQFF. The entire variable domain, with the rest obtained from reference TRBV11-2 and TRBJ2-1, is as follows: EAGVAQSPRYKIIEKRQSVAFWCNPISGHATLYWYQQILGQGPKLLIQFQNNGVVDDSQLPKDRFSAERLKGVDSTLKIQPAKLEDSAVYLCASSPGSSSYNEQFFGPGTRLTVL.

The genes are TRBV5-1 and TRBJ2-4; 9 positions match TRBD2. The CDR3 contains 16 residues. Germline-derived CDR1 and CDR2 are SGHRS and YFSETQ. V trimming: 2 bases; J trimming: 6 bases; junction bases outside the gene matches: 9. CDR3 sequence (DNA): TGCGCCAGCAGCTTCCAGCGGGGGGCTGGGGGAAACATTCAGTACTTC. This codes for CASSFQRGAGGNIQYF.